The clone carrying this TCR beta chain has a count of ten or more. The data were taken from a study of breast tumors, draining lymph nodes, adjacent tissues. TCRdb reanalysed the multiplex PCR reads using MiXCR and keeps one entry per CDR3 protein. Among 200,000 to 250,000 distinct CDR3 sequences listed, approximately 29% were seen once. The lymph nodes were axillary draining lymph nodes from breast cancer patients. CDR3 length equals 16 residues. Germline assignment: CDR1 MDHEN and CDR2 SYDVKM. The V gene lost 4 bases and the J gene lost 0 bases, with 14 bases spanning the gap. The J gene is TRBJ2-3, the V gene TRBV28; TRBD1 or TRBD2 may be the D gene (5 bases each). The origin of this receptor is a female donor with breast cancer. Some clones in this sample may be carry-over from other donors' samples. The sample was axillary lymph node tissue. CDR3 sequence (DNA): TGTGCCAGCAGTTCCCCCCGAGGGGTGAGCACAGATACGCAGTATTTT. This translates into CASSSPRGVSTDTQYF. Combining the CDR3 with reference TRBV28 and TRBJ2-3 gives the whole variable domain DVKVTQSSRYLVKRTGEKVFLECVQDMDHENMFWYRQDPGLGLRLIYFSYDVKMKEKGDIPEGYSVSREKKERFSLILESASTNQTSMYLCASSSPRGVSTDTQYFGPGTRLTVL.